A selection of T cell receptor beta chains follows, all from one sample in a study of blood T cell repertoires in COVID-19. The assay was immunoSEQ multiplex PCR, and TCRdb's table has in-frame clones only and misses some. The table has 150,000 or so clones, 80% to 90% seen once. Sample: peripheral blood. The origin of the receptors is a woman aged 65 to 85 with acute or convalescent COVID-19. The conserved cysteine and the conserved F or W are not part of the CDR3 here. Clone size is not always given. Where it is, it says once, few, many or a class for expanded clones.

abundance	v_gene	j_gene	CDR3aa
-	TRBV4-2	TRBJ2-1	ASSQGLVEYNEQF
-	TRBV9	TRBJ1-4	ASSVLGGANEKLF
few	TRBV6-6	TRBJ1-6	ASSRQADNSPLH
-	TRBV27	TRBJ2-7	ASSLSRRSGEQY
-	TRBV6-5	TRBJ1-6	ASTMDGLNNSPLH
-	TRBV28	TRBJ1-5	ASSRFFNQPQH
-	TRBV4-3	TRBJ2-2	ASSQDVSTSGGIGVGELF
-	TRBV7-9	TRBJ2-4	ASSLTSGAKNIQY
once	TRBV5-3	TRBJ2-7	ARSLVRPSGSKVDEQY
-	TRBV5-6	TRBJ2-7	ASSFPLAYEQY
once	TRBV28	TRBJ1-3	ASRSTGESGNTIY
-	TRBV12-3/TRBV12-4	TRBJ2-1	ASSPTVANEQF
-	TRBV19	TRBJ2-3	ASSISGSGGTDTQY
-	TRBV20-1	TRBJ2-1	SASSGGGYNEQF
-	TRBV28	TRBJ2-7	ASRGGLAYEQY
-	TRBV2	TRBJ1-1	ASRVGGTEAF
-	TRBV2	TRBJ1-5	ASSLDWANQPQH
-	TRBV9	TRBJ2-1	ASSVAGELKNEQF
-	TRBV4-3	TRBJ2-6	ASSQDRGSGANVLT
-	TRBV19	TRBJ1-1	ASSTGGVGTEAF
few	TRBV10-3	TRBJ1-2	AISSGSSGPGYT
-	TRBV5-1	TRBJ1-1	ASSFTPPGTEAF
-	TRBV4-1	TRBJ1-6	ASSQGEGYNSPLH
-	TRBV2	TRBJ1-2	ASSVQGIDYGYT
-	TRBV2	TRBJ2-2	ASRGLAGENTGELF
-	TRBV12-3/TRBV12-4	TRBJ1-5	ASGTQGNQPQH
-	TRBV2	TRBJ1-3	ASSGDRGYTIY
-	TRBV16	TRBJ1-2	ASSQSTLNGPYGYT
-	TRBV5-1	TRBJ2-1	ASSFRTGLADNEQF
-	TRBV24-1	TRBJ2-5	ATSDSLETQY
few	TRBV6-1	TRBJ1-3	ASSEAGGPISGNTIY
-	TRBV7-9	TRBJ2-5	ASSLAALAGSHETQY
-	TRBV7-2	TRBJ1-1	ASSLGDRSNTEAF
-	TRBV7-8	TRBJ2-2	ASSTWTANTGELF
-	TRBV7-9	TRBJ2-7	ASSLGQYYEQY
-	TRBV27	TRBJ1-6	ASSLGTANSPLH
-	TRBV2	TRBJ1-1	ASTDITEAF
-	TRBV6-5	TRBJ1-4	ASSGVGSNEKLF
-	TRBV2	TRBJ2-1	ASRTSFGLAGGNEQF
-	TRBV11-2	TRBJ2-7	ASSHGELSYEQY
-	TRBV21-1	TRBJ2-3	ASSVFSGLAATDTQY
-	TRBV5-1	TRBJ1-2	ASSSEGTAAYGYT
once	TRBV2	TRBJ2-7	ASNRAGGGEQY
-	TRBV28	TRBJ1-2	ASSTGTGAYGYT
-	TRBV4-3	TRBJ2-1	ASSHSLTSGRGNNEQF
-	TRBV29-1	TRBJ1-3	SAAAFTGSGNTIY
-	TRBV4-3	TRBJ2-1	ASSQDRPSSGRVKNEQF
-	TRBV20-1	TRBJ2-1	SASRDRVIGEQF
-	TRBV19	TRBJ1-2	ASSIGMGTGWLYGYT
-	TRBV3-1/TRBV3-2	TRBJ1-1	ASSQDRGRGAF
-	TRBV28	TRBJ2-7	ASSSNHPREAELAYEQY
once	TRBV6-5	TRBJ1-5	ASSLGQPHNQPQH
-	TRBV24-1	TRBJ2-3	ATSGTGGQWTQY
once	TRBV6-5	TRBJ1-2	ATGDPRDYGYT
-	TRBV20-1	TRBJ2-1	SASLAGGRDEQF
-	TRBV19	TRBJ2-1	ASSIGWGGSSYNEQF
-	TRBV27	TRBJ2-7	ASSIGLAEFYEQY
-	TRBV28	TRBJ2-2	ASSFGGVGTGELF
-	TRBV12-3/TRBV12-4	TRBJ1-5	ASSLSEDQPQH